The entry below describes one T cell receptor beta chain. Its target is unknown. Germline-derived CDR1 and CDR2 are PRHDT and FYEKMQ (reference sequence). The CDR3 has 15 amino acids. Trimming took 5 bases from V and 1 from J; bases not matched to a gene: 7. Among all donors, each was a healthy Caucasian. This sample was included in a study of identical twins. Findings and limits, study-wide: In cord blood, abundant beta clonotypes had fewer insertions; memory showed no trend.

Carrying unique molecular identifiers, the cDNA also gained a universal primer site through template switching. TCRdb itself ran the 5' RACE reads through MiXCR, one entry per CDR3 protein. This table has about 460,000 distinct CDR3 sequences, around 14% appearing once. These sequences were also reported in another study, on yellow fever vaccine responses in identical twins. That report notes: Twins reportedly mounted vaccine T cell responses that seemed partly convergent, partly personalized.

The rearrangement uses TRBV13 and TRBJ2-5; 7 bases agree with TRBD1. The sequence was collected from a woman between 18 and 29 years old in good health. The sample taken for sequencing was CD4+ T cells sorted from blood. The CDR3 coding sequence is TGTGCCAGCAGCCAATCGGACAGGAGCCAAGAGACCCAGTACTTC. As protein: CASSQSDRSQETQYF.